This T cell receptor (beta chain) is from a study of PD-1 blockade in mismatch repair-deficient tumors. Only in-frame clones appear in the TCRdb table, and some are missing; sequencing was by immunoSEQ multiplex PCR. There are roughly 38,000 clones in the sample; roughly 84% occur only once, and around 0.99% lies in the top ten. The TCR originated in an adult with mismatch repair-deficient cancer. The specimen was PBMCs, collected roughly 39 weeks after starting pembrolizumab.

This CDR3 reads CASGDLDTQYF. CDR3 sequence (DNA): TGTGCCAGCGGGGACTTGGATACGCAGTATTTT. The chain recombines TRBV18 with TRBJ2-3; tentatively, D is TRBD2 (6 bases). Trimming took off 8 bases at V and 6 bases at J, with 9 bases between the two ends. The CDR3 sequence is 11 residues long. Germline CDR1 KGHSH, CDR2 LQKENI. The full variable domain, its missing parts supplied by reference TRBV18 and TRBJ2-3, is NAGVMQNPRHLVRRRGQEARLRCSPMKGHSHVYWYRQLPEEGLKFMVYLQKENIIDESGMPKERFSAEFPKEGPSILRIQQVVRGDSAAYFCASGDLDTQYFGPGTRLTVL.